The sample holds a few counts of the clone carrying this T cell receptor (beta chain). Its matching antigen is unknown. The time point: baseline, week 1 (first vaccination visit). The treatment was: pre-vaccination baseline after standard-of-care therapy. The sample belongs to a study of a mutant IDH1 vaccine in newly diagnosed glioma. Study information: It was radiotherapy, temozolomide, or both that patients received previously, with most receiving both.

Study-level points and caveats: With respect to changes in top peripheral T cell clonotypes, pseudoprogression seemed unrelated.

Data came from immunoSEQ multiplex PCR; TCRdb stores just in-frame clones and leaves some out. The profile shows some 61,000 clones, around 86% of them singletons. Trimming shortened V by 3 bases and J by 2 bases, and 13 bases separated the two germline ends. The CDR3 has 15 residues. Per the germline V gene, CDR1 is MGHRA and CDR2 is YSYEKL. The rearrangement joins TRBV4-1 to TRBJ1-1; D unresolved. The receptor comes from a man aged 25 to 40 with glioma. Sequenced here: PBMCs, sampled from a glioma patient treated with radiotherapy, temozolomide or both. CDR3 DNA sequence: TGCGCCAGCAGCCAGTACCCCCCGGGTAACACTGAAGCTTTCTTT. This encodes CASSQYPPGNTEAFF.